This TCR beta chain comes out of a study of blood T cell repertoires in COVID-19. The overall study: T cells, B-cell-depleted T cells, or PBMCs provided the cDNA or gDNA that served as material.

Enrollees, about 18 to 95 years old, lived in fewer than 25 US areas. Clinical history reported by participants formed the basis on which cohorts were assigned. In the original analysis: Amplification from reference gene primers served as the basis for estimated nucleated cell counts. Produced via immunoSEQ multiplex PCR; TCRdb's table is partial and in-frame only. Clone size and V and J calls were adopted from that table, with D and trimming inferred from the DNA. The sample holds 130,000 to 150,000 clones, approximately 87% seen once. Germline CDR1 SGDLS, CDR2 YYNGEE. CDR3 length: 15 residues. Trimming pared 0 bases from V and 0 bases from J, leaving 9 bases between.

Sequenced material: PBMCs or T cells enriched from blood (not recorded which). This sequence originates from a woman under 40 with acute COVID-19. V gene TRBV9 combines with J gene TRBJ1-2, with D unclear. Here the CDR3 DNA reads TGTGCCAGCAGCGTAGACGAAATAGCTAACTATGGCTACACCTTC. Protein: CASSVDEIANYGYTF.